This paragraph covers one T cell receptor (beta chain) sequence. This clone was recorded only once. The antigen this receptor binds is unknown. Base quality data are lacking; no much larger clone is found one base away. The data derive from a study of T cell responses to AZD1222 COVID-19 vaccine (dated by TCRdb to the early 2020s). Regarding the study in general: A total of over 230 trial participants underwent TCR sequencing, of whom some 200 had received two doses of AZD1222 and 26 had received two doses of the MenACWY control vaccine. Trial participants were enrolled into age subgroups of 18-55, 56-69 and 70-plus years, which contained roughly 150, 30 and 60 TCR-sequenced participants, respectively. The paper's findings and limits, for the study overall: Participants were mostly white British and included more females than males, and it was suggested by the authors that clonal diversity may have been underestimated. In the small 56-69-year group, the increase in depth fell short of significance, most likely because of low power. The whole spike protein was spanned by vaccine-associated CD4 TCRs, and dominant responses were seen in regions 160-218 and 743-854. Nearly half of unique spike-specific TCRs reportedly recognized epitopes outside regions mutated in the B.1.351 and B.1.1.7 variants. Because no day 14 peak-response samples were available, repertoires were characterized only after the peak T cell response. Spike-specific TCR breadth and depth rose significantly after two AZD1222 doses compared with day 0 and with MenACWY recipients. Conclusions about previously exposed vaccinees are limited because only 5 or 6 AZD1222 recipients were SARS-CoV-2 seropositive at baseline.

The time point label of this sample denotes: sample from adult after SARS-CoV-2 infection, after symptom onset. A couple of convalescent COVID-19 patients, sampled after symptom onset from adults with prior SARS-CoV-2 infection, were also TCR-sequenced for comparison. V loses 4 bases, J loses 1 base, and the germline ends lie 7 bases apart. There are 13 amino acids in the CDR3, from cysteine to phenylalanine inclusive. The only DNA kept is the CDR3, 39 bases in frame from the first base. From a lookup of the germline V gene, CDR1 and CDR2 are KGHSH and LQKENI. The CDR3 regions of human TCRbeta chains were analyzed by immunosequencing. On the study's bioinformatics: Repertoire TCRs were checked for matches against a reference library of SARS-CoV-2-specific TCRs that had been generated using the MIRA antigen-specificity platform. Breadth meant the fraction of unique TCRs that were SARS-CoV-2-associated, whereas depth meant the fraction of total T cells that were SARS-CoV-2-associated. Using the MIRA data, each spike-specific TCR was assigned both to the spike region to which the TCR was reactive and to a CD4 or CD8 class. Log10-transformed breadth and depth values were compared by one-way ANOVA with Sidak's multiple comparisons tests. The clones in this table, taken by TCRdb from immuneACCESS, are in-frame only. Not every clone is retained; where verified, under half of the shortfall comes from an unresolved V gene, and the cause of the rest is unknown. V and J calls and clone size follow that table, whereas D and trimming were derived from the DNA. Present in this sample are roughly 140,000 clones, about 85% of which were seen just once. Approximately 6.6% of the sample lies in the top ten.

The specimen comprised peripheral blood, sampled after recovery from COVID-19. This receptor was identified in an adult who had recovered from COVID-19. The chain is encoded by TRBV18 joined to TRBJ1-2; the D gene is not confidently resolved. This receptor carries the CDR3 CASSQTLNYGYTF. The DNA sequence is as follows: TGTGCCAGCTCACAGACACTTAACTATGGCTACACCTTC.